The clone carrying this T cell receptor (beta chain) was observed a single time. Its antigen is not known. Using immunoSEQ multiplex PCR, the repertoire was profiled, and TCRdb retains in-frame clones only, with some absent. In the table there are roughly 120,000 clones, 85% to 90% of which are singletons. These data belong to a study of T cell responses to AZD1222 COVID-19 vaccine. The V end lost 5 bases, the J end lost 6 bases, and 12 bases lay between the germline ends. The CDR3 length is 13 residues. CDR1 and CDR2 (germline): LNHDA, SQIVND (reference sequence). Study-wide results and limits: Possibly, clonal diversity was underestimated; donors were largely white British and included more females.

Sequencing used peripheral blood, obtained on day 0 of AZD1222 vaccination. This clonotype was sampled from an adult in good health. The chain is built from TRBV19 and TRBJ2-3, with D perhaps matching TRBD2 (7 bases). The chain's CDR3 is CASSFGGPDTQYF. Written as DNA, the CDR3 is TGTGCCAGTAGTTTCGGGGGGCCCGATACGCAGTATTTT.